The subject of this entry is one TCR beta chain. With V trimmed by 6 bases and J by 1 base, 8 bases remained unmatched. Germline CDR1 reads SGHNT; CDR2 reads YENEEA. CDR3 length: 15 residues. Profiling relied on immunoSEQ multiplex PCR, and the TCRdb table lists in-frame clones only, not all of them. The sample lists about 64,000 clones, roughly 80% occurring once. This entry belongs to a study of T cells in localized non-small cell lung cancer. The chain uses TRBV11-3 and TRBJ2-5, with 7 positions matching TRBD2. This clonotype was sampled from a man between 40 and 75 years old with stage II lung adenocarcinoma. The sample consisted of PBMCs, taken before any cancer treatment. The CDR3 DNA reads TGTGCCAGCAGGTCGATGTCGGGAGGCCAAGAGACCCAGTACTTC. Translating it yields CASRSMSGGQETQYF. Filled out from reference TRBV11-3 and TRBJ2-5, the complete variable domain reads EAGVVQSPRYKIIEKKQPVAFWCNPISGHNTLYWYLQNLGQGPELLIRYENEEAVDDSQLPKDRFSAERLKGVDSTLKIQPAELGDSAVYLCASRSMSGGQETQYFGPGTRLLVL.